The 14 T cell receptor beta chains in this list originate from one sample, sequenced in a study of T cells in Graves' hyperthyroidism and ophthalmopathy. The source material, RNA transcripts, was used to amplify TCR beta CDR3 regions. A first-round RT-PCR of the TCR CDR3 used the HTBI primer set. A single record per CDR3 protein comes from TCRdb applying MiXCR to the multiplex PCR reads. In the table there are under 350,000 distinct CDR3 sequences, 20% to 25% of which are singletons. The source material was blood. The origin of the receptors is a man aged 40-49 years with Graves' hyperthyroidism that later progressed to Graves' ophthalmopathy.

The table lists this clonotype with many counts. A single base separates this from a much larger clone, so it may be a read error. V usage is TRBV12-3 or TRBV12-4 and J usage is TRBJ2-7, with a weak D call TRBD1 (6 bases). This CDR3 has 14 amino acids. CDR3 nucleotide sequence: TGTGCCAGCAGCACTACGGACAGCCCCTACGGGCAGTACTTC. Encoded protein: CASSTTDSPYGQYF.

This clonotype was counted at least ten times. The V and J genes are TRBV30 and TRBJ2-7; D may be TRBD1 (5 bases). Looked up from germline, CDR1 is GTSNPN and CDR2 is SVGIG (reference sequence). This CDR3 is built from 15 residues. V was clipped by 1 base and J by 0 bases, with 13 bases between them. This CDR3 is CAWSGGDRGSYEQYF. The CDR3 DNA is TGTGCCTGGAGTGGTGGGGATAGGGGCTCCTACGAGCAGTACTTC.

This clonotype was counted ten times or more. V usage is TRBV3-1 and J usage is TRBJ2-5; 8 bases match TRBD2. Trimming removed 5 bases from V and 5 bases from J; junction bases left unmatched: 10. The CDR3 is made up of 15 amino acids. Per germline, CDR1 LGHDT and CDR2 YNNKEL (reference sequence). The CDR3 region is CASSTRAPSGETQYF. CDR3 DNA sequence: TGTGCCAGCAGCACCCGGGCCCCTAGCGGGGAGACCCAGTACTTC.

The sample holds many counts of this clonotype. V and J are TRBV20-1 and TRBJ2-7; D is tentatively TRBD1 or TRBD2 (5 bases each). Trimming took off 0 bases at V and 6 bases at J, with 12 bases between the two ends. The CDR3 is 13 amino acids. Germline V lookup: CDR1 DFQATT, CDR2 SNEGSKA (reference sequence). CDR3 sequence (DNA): TGCAGTGCTAGAGATCTCGAGGGGATCGAGCAGTACTTC. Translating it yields CSARDLEGIEQYF.

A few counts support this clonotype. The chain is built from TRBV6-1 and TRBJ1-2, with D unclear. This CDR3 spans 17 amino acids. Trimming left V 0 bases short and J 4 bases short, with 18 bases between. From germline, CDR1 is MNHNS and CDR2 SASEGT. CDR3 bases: TGTGCCAGCAGTGAAGCGCGGGTCCCACGGACCTTCTATGGCTACACCTTC. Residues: CASSEARVPRTFYGYTF.

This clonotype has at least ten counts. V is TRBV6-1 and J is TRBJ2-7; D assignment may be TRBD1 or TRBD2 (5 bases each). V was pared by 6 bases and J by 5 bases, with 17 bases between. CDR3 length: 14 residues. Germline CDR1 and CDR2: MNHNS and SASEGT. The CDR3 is CASSLGTDRHEQYF. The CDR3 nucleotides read TGTGCCAGCAGCCTCGGGACGGACCGCCACGAGCAGTACTTC.

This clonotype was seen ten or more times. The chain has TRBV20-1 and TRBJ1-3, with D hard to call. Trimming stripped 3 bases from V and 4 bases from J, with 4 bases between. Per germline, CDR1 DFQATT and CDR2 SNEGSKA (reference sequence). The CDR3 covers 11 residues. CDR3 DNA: TGCAGTGCTAGGTTGGGAAACACCATATATTTT. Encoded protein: CSARLGNTIYF.

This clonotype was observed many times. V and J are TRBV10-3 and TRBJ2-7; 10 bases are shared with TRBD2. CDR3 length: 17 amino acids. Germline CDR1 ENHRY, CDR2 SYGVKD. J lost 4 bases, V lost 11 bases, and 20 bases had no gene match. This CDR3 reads CAASDRGGTSVFYEQYF. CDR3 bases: TGTGCCGCCTCAGATCGGGGAGGGACTAGCGTTTTTTACGAGCAGTACTTC.

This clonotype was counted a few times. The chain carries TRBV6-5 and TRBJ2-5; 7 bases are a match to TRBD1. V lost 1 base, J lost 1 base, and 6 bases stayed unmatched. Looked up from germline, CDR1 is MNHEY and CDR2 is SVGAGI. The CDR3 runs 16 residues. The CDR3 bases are TGTGCCAGCAGTTACTTACCGACAGGGCCCCAAGAGACCCAGTACTTC. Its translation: CASSYLPTGPQETQYF.

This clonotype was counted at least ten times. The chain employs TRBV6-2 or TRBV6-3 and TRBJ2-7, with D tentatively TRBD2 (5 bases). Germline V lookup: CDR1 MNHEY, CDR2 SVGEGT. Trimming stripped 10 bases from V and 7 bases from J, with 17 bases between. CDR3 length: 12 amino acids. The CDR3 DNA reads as TGTGCCACGGGGTACACGGTGTGGGAGCAGTACTTC. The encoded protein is CATGYTVWEQYF.

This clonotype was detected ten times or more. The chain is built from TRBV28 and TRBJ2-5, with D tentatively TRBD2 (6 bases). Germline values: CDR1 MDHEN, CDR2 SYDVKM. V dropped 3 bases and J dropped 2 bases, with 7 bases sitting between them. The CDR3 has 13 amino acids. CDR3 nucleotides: TGTGCCAGCAGTTTCAGCGGGCAAGAGACCCAGTACTTC. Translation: CASSFSGQETQYF.

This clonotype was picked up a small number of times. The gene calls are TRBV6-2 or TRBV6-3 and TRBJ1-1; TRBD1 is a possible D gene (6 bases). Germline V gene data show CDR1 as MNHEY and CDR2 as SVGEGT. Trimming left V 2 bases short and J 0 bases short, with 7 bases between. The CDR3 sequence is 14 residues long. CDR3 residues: CASSYRTVNTEAFF. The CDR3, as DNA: TGTGCCAGCAGTTACCGGACAGTGAACACTGAAGCTTTCTTT.

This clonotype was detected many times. CDR3 DNA: TGCAGTGCTGCCAGGGAATCCTACGAGCAGTACTTC. Its protein is CSAARESYEQYF. The rearrangement joins TRBV20-1 to TRBJ2-7; D perhaps matches TRBD1 (5 bases). The CDR3 extends over 12 amino acids. The V end lost 5 bases, the J end lost 1 base, and 9 bases lay between the germline ends. Germline lookup yields CDR1 DFQATT and CDR2 SNEGSKA (reference sequence).

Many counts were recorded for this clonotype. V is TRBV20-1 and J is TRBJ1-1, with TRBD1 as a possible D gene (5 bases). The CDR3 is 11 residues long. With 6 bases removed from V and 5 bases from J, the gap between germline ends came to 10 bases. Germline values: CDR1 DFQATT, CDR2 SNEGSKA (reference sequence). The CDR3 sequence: CSAAGSTEAFF. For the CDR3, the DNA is TGCAGTGCCGCAGGGAGTACTGAAGCTTTCTTT.